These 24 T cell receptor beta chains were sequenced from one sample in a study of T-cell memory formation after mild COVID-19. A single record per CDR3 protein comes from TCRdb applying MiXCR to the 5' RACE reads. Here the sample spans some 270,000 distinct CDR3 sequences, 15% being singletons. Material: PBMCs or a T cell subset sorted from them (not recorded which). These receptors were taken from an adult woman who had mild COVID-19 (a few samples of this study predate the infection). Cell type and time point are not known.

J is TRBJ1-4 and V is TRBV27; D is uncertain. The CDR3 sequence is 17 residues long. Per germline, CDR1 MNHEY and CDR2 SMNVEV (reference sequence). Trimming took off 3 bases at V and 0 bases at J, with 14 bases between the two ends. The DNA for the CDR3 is TGTGCCAGCAGTTTTGGCTTCGGCAGCCCAACTAATGAAAAACTGTTTTTT. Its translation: CASSFGFGSPTNEKLFF.

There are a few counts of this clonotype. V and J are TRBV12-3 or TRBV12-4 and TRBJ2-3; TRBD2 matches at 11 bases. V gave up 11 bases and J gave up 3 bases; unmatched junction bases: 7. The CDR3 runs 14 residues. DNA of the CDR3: TGTGCCGGAACTAGCGGGGGCCTTACAGATACGCAGTATTTT. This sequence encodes CAGTSGGLTDTQYF.

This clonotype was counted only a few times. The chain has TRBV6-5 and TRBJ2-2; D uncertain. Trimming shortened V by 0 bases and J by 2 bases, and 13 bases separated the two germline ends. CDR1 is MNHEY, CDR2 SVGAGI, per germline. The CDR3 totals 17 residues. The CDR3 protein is CASSYSPAGANTGELFF. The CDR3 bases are TGTGCCAGCAGTTACTCCCCGGCAGGCGCAAACACCGGGGAGCTGTTTTTT.

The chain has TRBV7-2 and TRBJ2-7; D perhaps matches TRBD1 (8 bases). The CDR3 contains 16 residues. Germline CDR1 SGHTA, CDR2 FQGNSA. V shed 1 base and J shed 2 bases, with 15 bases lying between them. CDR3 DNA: TGTGCCAGCAGCTTAGTGGGAGGGACAGGCCCCTACGAGCAGTACTTC. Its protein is CASSLVGGTGPYEQYF.

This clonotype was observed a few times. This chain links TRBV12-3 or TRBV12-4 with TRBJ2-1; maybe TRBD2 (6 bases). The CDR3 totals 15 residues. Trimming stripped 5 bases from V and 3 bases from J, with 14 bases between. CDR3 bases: TGTGCCAGCAGTCGTCTCCTAGCGAGCTACAATGAGCAGTTCTTC. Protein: CASSRLLASYNEQFF.

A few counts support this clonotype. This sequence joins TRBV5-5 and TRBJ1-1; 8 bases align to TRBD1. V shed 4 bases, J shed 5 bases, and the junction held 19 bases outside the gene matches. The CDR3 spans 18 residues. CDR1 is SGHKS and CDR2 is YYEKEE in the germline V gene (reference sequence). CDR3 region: CASSLGWVSSGGITEAFF. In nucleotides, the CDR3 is TGTGCCAGCAGCCTCGGTTGGGTTTCTTCAGGGGGCATAACTGAAGCTTTCTTT.

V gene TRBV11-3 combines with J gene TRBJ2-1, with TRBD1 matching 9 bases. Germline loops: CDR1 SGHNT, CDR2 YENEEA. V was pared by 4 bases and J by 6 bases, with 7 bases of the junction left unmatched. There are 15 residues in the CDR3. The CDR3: CASSSGTGYFNEQFF. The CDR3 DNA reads TGTGCCAGCAGCTCCGGGACAGGGTACTTCAATGAGCAGTTCTTC.

The DNA of the CDR3 is TGTGCCAGCAGCTTAGCGCTGGAGCGTTACAATGAGCAGTTCTTC. Amino acid sequence: CASSLALERYNEQFF. The J gene is TRBJ2-1, the V gene TRBV7-2; D gene unclear. Germline V gene sequence: CDR1 SGHTA, CDR2 FQGNSA. V lost 0 bases, J lost 4 bases, and 10 bases lay in between. The CDR3 covers 15 residues. Full variable domain (rest looked up from reference TRBV7-2 and TRBJ2-1): GAGVSQSPSNKVTEKGKDVELRCDPISGHTALYWYRQSLGQGLEFLIYFQGNSAPDKSGLPSDRFSAERTGGSVSTLTIQRTQQEDSAVYLCASSLALERYNEQFFGPGTRLTVL.

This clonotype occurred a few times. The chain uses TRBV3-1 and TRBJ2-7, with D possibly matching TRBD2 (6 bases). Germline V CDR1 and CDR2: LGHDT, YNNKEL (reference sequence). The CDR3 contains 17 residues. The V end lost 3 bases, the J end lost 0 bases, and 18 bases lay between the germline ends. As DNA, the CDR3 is TGTGCCAGCAGCCACGGTAGGAGGGTTCTATACTCCTACGAGCAGTACTTC. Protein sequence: CASSHGRRVLYSYEQYF.

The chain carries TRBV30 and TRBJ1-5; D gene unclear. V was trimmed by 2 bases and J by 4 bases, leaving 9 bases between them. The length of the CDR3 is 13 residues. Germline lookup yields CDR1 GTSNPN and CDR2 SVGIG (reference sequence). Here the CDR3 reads CAWSRAANQPQHF. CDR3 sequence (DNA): TGTGCCTGGAGTCGGGCAGCAAATCAGCCCCAGCATTTT.

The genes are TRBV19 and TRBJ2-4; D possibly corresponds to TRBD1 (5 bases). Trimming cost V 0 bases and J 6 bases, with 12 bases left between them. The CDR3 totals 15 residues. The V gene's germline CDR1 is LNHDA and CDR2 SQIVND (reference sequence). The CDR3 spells CASSIEGQGINIQYF. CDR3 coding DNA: TGTGCCAGTAGTATAGAGGGTCAGGGTATAAACATTCAGTACTTC.

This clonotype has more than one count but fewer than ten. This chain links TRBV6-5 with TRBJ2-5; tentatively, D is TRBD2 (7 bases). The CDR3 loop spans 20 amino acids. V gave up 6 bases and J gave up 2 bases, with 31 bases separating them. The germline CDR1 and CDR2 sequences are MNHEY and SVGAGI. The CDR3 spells CASRTEGTVYSGGAQETQYF. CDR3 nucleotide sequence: TGTGCCAGCAGAACGGAGGGGACCGTATATTCTGGGGGGGCTCAAGAGACCCAGTACTTC.

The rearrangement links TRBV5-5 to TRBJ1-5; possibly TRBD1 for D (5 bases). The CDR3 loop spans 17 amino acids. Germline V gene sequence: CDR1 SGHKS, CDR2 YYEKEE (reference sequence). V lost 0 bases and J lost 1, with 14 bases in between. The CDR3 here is CASSLGRGAQSNQPQHF. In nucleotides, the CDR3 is TGTGCCAGCAGCTTGGGTAGAGGGGCGCAAAGCAATCAGCCCCAGCATTTT.

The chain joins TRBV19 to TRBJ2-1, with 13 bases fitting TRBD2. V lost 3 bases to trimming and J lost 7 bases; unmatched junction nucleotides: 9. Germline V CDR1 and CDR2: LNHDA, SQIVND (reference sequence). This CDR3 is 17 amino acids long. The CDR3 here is CASSMGGGLAGKNEQFF. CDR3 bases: TGTGCCAGTAGTATGGGGGGGGGACTAGCGGGAAAAAATGAGCAGTTCTTC.

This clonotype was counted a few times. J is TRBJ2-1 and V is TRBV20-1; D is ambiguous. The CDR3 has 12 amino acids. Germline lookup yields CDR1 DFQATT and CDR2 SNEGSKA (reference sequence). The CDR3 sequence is CSARARSDEQFF. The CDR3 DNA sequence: TGCAGCGCACGTGCTAGGAGTGATGAGCAGTTCTTC.

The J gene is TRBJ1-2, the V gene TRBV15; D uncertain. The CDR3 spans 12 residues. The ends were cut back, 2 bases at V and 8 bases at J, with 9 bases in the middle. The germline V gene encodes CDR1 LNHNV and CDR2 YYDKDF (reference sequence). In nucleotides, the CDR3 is TGTGCCACCAGCAGATGGATGGAAGGCTACACCTTC. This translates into CATSRWMEGYTF.

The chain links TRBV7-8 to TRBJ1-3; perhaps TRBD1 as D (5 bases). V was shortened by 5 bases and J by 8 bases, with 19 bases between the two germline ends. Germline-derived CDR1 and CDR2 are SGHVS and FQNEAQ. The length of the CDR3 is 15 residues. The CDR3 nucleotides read TGTGCCAGCAGCGGAACAGGAGGAATAGCGGACACCATATATTTT. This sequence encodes CASSGTGGIADTIYF. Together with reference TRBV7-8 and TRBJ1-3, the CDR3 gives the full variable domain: GAGVSQSPRYKVAKRGQDVALRCDPISGHVSLFWYQQALGQGPEFLTYFQNEAQLDKSGLPSDRFFAERPEGSVSTLKIQRTQQEDSAVYLCASSGTGGIADTIYFGEGSWLTVV.

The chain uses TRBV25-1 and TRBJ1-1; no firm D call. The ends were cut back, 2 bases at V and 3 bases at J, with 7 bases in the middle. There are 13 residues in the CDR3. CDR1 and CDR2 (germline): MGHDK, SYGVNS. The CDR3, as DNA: TGTGCCAGCAGTGAAAGGTGGGACACTGAAGCTTTCTTT. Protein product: CASSERWDTEAFF.

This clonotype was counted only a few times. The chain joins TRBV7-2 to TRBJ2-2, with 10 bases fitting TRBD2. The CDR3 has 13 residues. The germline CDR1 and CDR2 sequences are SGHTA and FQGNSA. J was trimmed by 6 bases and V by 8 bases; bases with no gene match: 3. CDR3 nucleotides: TGTGCCAGCCGACTAGCGGGTCCCGGGGAGCTGTTTTTT. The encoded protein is CASRLAGPGELFF.

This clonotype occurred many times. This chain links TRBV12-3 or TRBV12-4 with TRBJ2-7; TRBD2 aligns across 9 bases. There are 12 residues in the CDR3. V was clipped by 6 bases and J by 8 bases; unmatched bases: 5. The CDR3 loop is CASRAGGQKQYF. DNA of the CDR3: TGTGCCAGCAGAGCGGGGGGTCAGAAGCAGTACTTC.

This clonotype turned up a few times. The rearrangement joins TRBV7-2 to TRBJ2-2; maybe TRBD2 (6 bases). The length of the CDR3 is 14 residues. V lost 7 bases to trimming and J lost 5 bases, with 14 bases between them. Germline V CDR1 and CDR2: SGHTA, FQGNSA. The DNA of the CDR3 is TGTGCCAGCAAGACTAGTTTGGGGACCGGGGAGCTGTTTTTT. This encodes CASKTSLGTGELFF.

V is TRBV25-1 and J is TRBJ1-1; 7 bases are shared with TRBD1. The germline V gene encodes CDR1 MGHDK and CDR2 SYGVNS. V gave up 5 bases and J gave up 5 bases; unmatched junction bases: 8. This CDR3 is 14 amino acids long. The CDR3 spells CASSPRGGNTEAFF. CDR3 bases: TGTGCCAGCAGTCCTCGAGGGGGCAATACTGAAGCTTTCTTT. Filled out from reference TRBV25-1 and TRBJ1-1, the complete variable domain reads EADIYQTPRYLVIGTGKKITLECSQTMGHDKMYWYQQDPGMELHLIHYSYGVNSTEKGDLSSESTVSRIRTEHFPLTLESARPSHTSQYLCASSPRGGNTEAFFGQGTRLTVV.

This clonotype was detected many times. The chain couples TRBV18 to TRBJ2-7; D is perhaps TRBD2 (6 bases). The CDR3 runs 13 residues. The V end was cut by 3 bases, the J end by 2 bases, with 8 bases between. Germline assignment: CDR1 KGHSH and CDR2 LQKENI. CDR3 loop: CASSPGGTYEQYF. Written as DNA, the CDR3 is TGTGCCAGCTCACCGGGAGGAACCTACGAGCAGTACTTC. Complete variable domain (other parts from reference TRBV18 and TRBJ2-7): NAGVMQNPRHLVRRRGQEARLRCSPMKGHSHVYWYRQLPEEGLKFMVYLQKENIIDESGMPKERFSAEFPKEGPSILRIQQVVRGDSAAYFCASSPGGTYEQYFGPGTRLTVT.

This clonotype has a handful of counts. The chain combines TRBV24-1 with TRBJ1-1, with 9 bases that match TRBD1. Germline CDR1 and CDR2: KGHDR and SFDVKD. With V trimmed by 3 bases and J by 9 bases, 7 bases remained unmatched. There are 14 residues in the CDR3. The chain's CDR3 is CATSDQGTGFKAFF. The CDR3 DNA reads TGTGCCACCAGTGATCAGGGGACAGGGTTCAAAGCTTTCTTT.